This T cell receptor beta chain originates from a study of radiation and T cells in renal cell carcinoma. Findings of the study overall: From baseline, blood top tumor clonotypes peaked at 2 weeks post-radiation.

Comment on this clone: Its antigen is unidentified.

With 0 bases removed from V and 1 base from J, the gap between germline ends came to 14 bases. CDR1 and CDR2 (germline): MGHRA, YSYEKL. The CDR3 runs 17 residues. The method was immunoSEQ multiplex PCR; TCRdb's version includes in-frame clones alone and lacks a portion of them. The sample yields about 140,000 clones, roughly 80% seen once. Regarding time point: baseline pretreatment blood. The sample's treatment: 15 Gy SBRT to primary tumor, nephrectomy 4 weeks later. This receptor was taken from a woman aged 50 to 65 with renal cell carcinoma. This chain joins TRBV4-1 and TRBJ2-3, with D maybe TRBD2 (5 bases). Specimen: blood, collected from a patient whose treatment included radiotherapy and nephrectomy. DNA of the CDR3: TGCGCCAGCAGCCAAGACGGAGCGGCCATCGGCACAGATACGCAGTATTTT. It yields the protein CASSQDGAAIGTDTQYF.